The table lists the clone carrying this T cell receptor beta chain with many counts. Its specificity is not known. This entry is derived from a study of T cells in Graves' hyperthyroidism and ophthalmopathy. V lost 4 bases and J lost 2, with 12 bases in between. CDR3 length: 15 amino acids. From germline, CDR1 is LGHDT and CDR2 YNNKEL (reference sequence). Criteria for exclusion of patients were uncontrolled infection, other autoimmune disease, pregnancy or lactation. PBMCs were obtained from 7.5 to 10 ml fresh peripheral blood. Amplification yielded TCR beta CDR3 regions, with RNA transcripts as the source. The primer set for the first-round RT-PCR of the TCR CDR3 was HTBI. In TCRdb, the multiplex PCR reads were re-called with MiXCR into one record per CDR3 protein. The sample holds about 260,000 distinct CDR3 sequences, approximately 23% seen once. Study results and caveats: In the analysis, a 13 V-J model separated ophthalmopathy from stable hyperthyroidism. In blood, most of the thyroid clonotypes expanded above 0.001 were also present.

The chain joins TRBV3-1 to TRBJ1-5; D might be TRBD1 (6 bases). The sequence was obtained from a young man with Graves' ophthalmopathy. The sequenced sample was blood. The CDR3 protein is CASSLGGPGNQPQHF. The DNA for the CDR3 is TGTGCCAGCAGCCTAGGGGGTCCGGGCAATCAGCCCCAGCATTTT.